This entry describes one T cell receptor (beta chain). Its antigen is unknown. A junction boundary mismatches the germline segment, possibly from a read error. This record comes from a study of cytomegalovirus exposure and HLA in healthy donors. Study details: Previous work identified 120 million or so unique TCR beta sequences from around 200 million T cells. Within the Caucasian-associated ancestry cluster were roughly 81% of the 300 to 450 genotyped donors.

Study-level results: Among the most significant clusters, several appeared linked to common viral pathogens in a later analysis. Per published reports, the classifier diagnosed cytomegalovirus status with high specificity and sensitivity.

The CDR3 is 14 amino acids. Per germline, CDR1 SGHRS and CDR2 YFSETQ. PCR was performed using 60 Vbeta and 13 Jbeta primers. Sequencing used immunoSEQ multiplex PCR; TCRdb keeps in-frame clones, though not all of them. This sample's clone table lists about 77,000 clones. The J gene is TRBJ1-1, the V gene TRBV5-1; D is unresolved. The sequenced material came from PBMCs. The clonotype originates from a man between 50 and 59 years old in good health and CMV-seropositive. Here the CDR3 reads CTSSLGRARTEAFF. The CDR3 DNA follows: TGCACCAGCAGCTTGGGGAGGGCGAGAACTGAAGCTTTCTTT.